This is a list of T cell receptor beta chains from one sample in a study of blood T cells in healthy people across ages. TCRdb recomputed calls from the 5' RACE reads with MiXCR, one row per CDR3 protein. The data hold about 1.1 million distinct CDR3 sequences, with around two fifths observed a single time. The sequencing input was blood. These receptors were taken from a man younger than 30 in good health. The CDR3 runs from the conserved cysteine through the conserved F or W. D genes are given only for firm matches. For some rows the clone size is stated as once, few or many, or as a class when expanded; others skip it.

V,J,size,D,CDR3,DNA
TRBV7-3,TRBJ2-1,-,TRBD2,CASSLRDYYNEQFF,TGTGCCAGCAGCTTAAGGGACTACTACAATGAGCAGTTCTTC
TRBV21-1,TRBJ1-1,-,-,CASSKARDRSLVTEAFF,TGTGCCAGCAGCAAAGCGCGAGACAGATCCTTGGTCACTGAAGCTTTCTTT
TRBV4-2,TRBJ1-2,-,TRBD1,CVSSQLQGDDYGYTF,TGTGTCAGCAGCCAGCTACAGGGGGACGACTATGGCTACACCTTC
TRBV6-2/TRBV6-3,TRBJ2-1,few,TRBD1,CASRVGQLNEQFF,TGTGCCAGCAGAGTGGGACAGCTCAATGAGCAGTTCTTC
TRBV20-1,TRBJ1-5,-,-,CSARDFDRGDQPQHF,TGCAGTGCTAGAGATTTCGATAGGGGAGATCAGCCCCAGCATTTT
TRBV27,TRBJ1-5,-,-,CASSLGGFHQPQHF,TGTGCCAGCAGTTTAGGGGGGTTTCATCAGCCCCAGCATTTT
TRBV6-6,TRBJ2-1,-,-,CASIHGVGGIEQFF,TGTGCCAGCATCCATGGAGTAGGGGGGATTGAGCAGTTCTTC
TRBV7-2,TRBJ2-1,-,-,CASSFPTGFLNEQFF,TGTGCCAGCAGCTTCCCAACAGGGTTTTTGAATGAGCAGTTCTTC
TRBV4-3,TRBJ2-3,many,-,CASSRSITGSITDTQYF,TGCGCCAGCAGCCGCAGTATAACAGGGTCGATCACAGATACGCAGTATTTT
TRBV5-6,TRBJ2-5,-,-,CASSLGQTFAEQYF,TGTGCCAGCAGCTTGGGACAGACCTTCGCTGAGCAGTACTTC
TRBV6-2/TRBV6-3,TRBJ1-5,-,-,CASSYGVSRNQPQHF,TGTGCCAGCAGTTACGGGGTCTCGAGAAATCAGCCCCAGCATTTT
TRBV7-2,TRBJ2-3,many,-,CASSATPVSTDTQYF,TGTGCCAGCAGCGCTACCCCGGTTAGCACAGATACGCAGTATTTT
TRBV24-1,TRBJ2-3,many,TRBD1,CATSDGWGQGDSDTQYF,TGTGCCACCAGTGATGGGTGGGGACAGGGTGATTCAGATACGCAGTATTTT